Each of the 27 T cell receptor beta chains below was sequenced from the same sample in a study of cytomegalovirus exposure and HLA in healthy donors. The PCR was carried out with 60 Vbeta primers and 13 Jbeta primers. The assay was immunoSEQ multiplex PCR, and TCRdb's table has in-frame clones only and misses some. The table has about 200,000 clones, around 80% seen once. Material for sequencing was PBMCs. The receptors shown here come from a young woman in good health and CMV-seropositive.

The V gene is TRBV4-2, the J gene TRBJ2-3; 12 bases match TRBD2. Looked up from germline, CDR1 is LGHNA and CDR2 is YNFKEQ. There are 16 residues in the CDR3. V shed 1 base, J shed 4 bases, and the junction held 3 bases outside the gene matches. CDR3 residues: CASSQGLAGDADTQYF. The CDR3 region has the DNA TGTGCCAGCAGCCAAGGACTAGCGGGAGACGCAGATACGCAGTATTTT.

This chain uses TRBV2 with TRBJ2-1; 8 nucleotides line up with TRBD2. Trimming cost V 8 bases and J 0 bases; bases outside gene matches: 6. Germline lookup yields CDR1 SNHLY and CDR2 FYNNEI. The CDR3 loop spans 15 amino acids. The CDR3: CASLREGSSYNEQFF. The CDR3 DNA sequence: TGTGCCAGCTTACGGGAGGGGAGCTCCTACAATGAGCAGTTCTTC.

The chain recombines TRBV4-1 with TRBJ1-5; 9 bases fit TRBD1. Losses at the gene ends were 0 bases for V and 0 bases for J; bases not matched to a gene: 15. CDR3 length equals 21 residues. Germline CDR1 and CDR2: MGHRA and YSYEKL. DNA for the CDR3: TGCGCCAGCAGCCAAGAGCTACTCCGGGACAGGGCCCTCAATAGCAATCAGCCCCAGCATTTT. Encoded protein: CASSQELLRDRALNSNQPQHF.

This chain connects TRBV9 to TRBJ1-1, with D possibly TRBD1 on 6 matching bases. The CDR3 spans 15 residues. V lost 0 bases, J lost 1 base, and 10 bases lay in between. The germline V gene encodes CDR1 SGDLS and CDR2 YYNGEE. CDR3 protein: CASSVDQGTNTEAFF. The CDR3 DNA reads as TGTGCCAGCAGCGTAGATCAGGGGACGAACACTGAAGCTTTCTTT.

The gene calls are TRBV5-6 and TRBJ2-1; TRBD2 might be the D (6 bases). The CDR3 totals 16 residues. Germline CDR1 SGHDT, CDR2 YYEEEE. Trimming removed 3 bases at V and 4 bases at J, with 17 bases between. This chain's CDR3 is CASSSRREKIYNEQFF. The DNA for the CDR3 is TGTGCCAGCAGCTCGAGGAGGGAAAAAATTTACAATGAGCAGTTCTTC.

This chain connects TRBV5-4 to TRBJ2-3; D is uncertain. The CDR3 extends over 13 amino acids. From germline, CDR1 is SGHNT and CDR2 YYREEE (reference sequence). V was trimmed by 4 bases and J by 2 bases, leaving 8 bases between them. CDR3 protein: CASSLRYTDTQYF. CDR3 sequence (DNA): TGTGCCAGCAGCCTGAGGTACACAGATACGCAGTATTTT. Full variable domain (outside the CDR3, taken from reference TRBV5-4 and TRBJ2-3): ETGVTQSPTHLIKTRGQQVTLRCSSQSGHNTVSWYQQALGQGPQFIFQYYREEENGRGNFPPRFSGLQFPNYSSELNVNALELDDSALYLCASSLRYTDTQYFGPGTRLTVL.

This clone was counted only a few times. The V call is TRBV5-6, the J call TRBJ2-3, with TRBD2 as a possible D gene (6 bases). Trimming left V 2 bases short and J 0 bases short, with 10 bases between. Germline V CDR1 and CDR2: SGHDT, YYEEEE. The CDR3 is 15 residues long. The CDR3 DNA reads TGTGCCAGCAGCTTCAGGCGGGGAAGCACAGATACGCAGTATTTT. This sequence encodes CASSFRRGSTDTQYF. The variable domain in full, with the rest retrieved from reference TRBV5-6 and TRBJ2-3, is DAGVTQSPTHLIKTRGQQVTLRCSPKSGHDTVSWYQQALGQGPQFIFQYYEEEERQRGNFPDRFSGHQFPNYSSELNVNALLLGDSALYLCASSFRRGSTDTQYFGPGTRLTVL.

In this sample, this clone turned up a few times. This chain joins TRBV7-6 and TRBJ2-7; unclear D gene. This CDR3 region has 13 residues. Germline V lookup: CDR1 SGHVS, CDR2 FNYEAQ. Trimming stripped 3 bases from V and 0 bases from J, with 6 bases between. The CDR3 DNA follows: TGTGCCAGCAGCTTTGCCAGCTCCTACGAGCAGTACTTC. Its protein is CASSFASSYEQYF.

This clone was found a few times. V is TRBV7-9 and J is TRBJ1-1; no definite D call. Per germline, CDR1 SEHNR and CDR2 FQNEAQ (reference sequence). Trimming cost V 5 bases and J 2 bases, with 15 bases left between them. The CDR3 extends over 15 amino acids. The CDR3 nucleotides are TGTGCCAGCAGCCCAACGGGTTTTTCCAACACTGAAGCTTTCTTT. Amino acid sequence: CASSPTGFSNTEAFF.

The chain uses TRBV6-5 and TRBJ1-1; TRBD1 might be the D (6 bases). Deletions cut 4 bases from V and 4 bases from J, with 16 bases between. This CDR3 is built from 15 residues. Germline V gene sequence: CDR1 MNHEY, CDR2 SVGAGI. The CDR3 coding sequence is TGTGCCAGCAGTTTCACCCCTGGGGGCAGCACTGAAGCTTTCTTT. It yields the protein CASSFTPGGSTEAFF.

This chain joins TRBV6-1 and TRBJ2-5; 11 bases map to TRBD2. Germline V gene lookup returns CDR1 MNHNS and CDR2 SASEGT. The length of the CDR3 is 17 residues. V gave up 2 bases and J gave up 5 bases; unmatched junction bases: 10. Written as DNA, the CDR3 is TGTGCCAGCAGTGAAACAAGGACTAGCGGGCGGGCGGAGACCCAGTACTTC. Its protein is CASSETRTSGRAETQYF.

The rearrangement links TRBV5-5 to TRBJ1-1; 9 nucleotides line up with TRBD1. This CDR3 has 15 amino acids. J was trimmed by 12 bases and V by 4 bases; bases with no gene match: 16. Germline V gene sequence: CDR1 SGHKS, CDR2 YYEKEE (reference sequence). The CDR3 sequence is CASSDPRGGQGSSFF. In DNA form, the CDR3 reads TGTGCCAGCAGCGACCCTCGCGGGGGACAGGGTTCTTCTTTCTTT.

The chain recombines TRBV21-1 with TRBJ1-5; the table's D call TRBD1 went unverified against the DNA. TRBV21-1 is a pseudogene segment. CDR3 length: 15 amino acids. The DNA of the CDR3 is TGTGCCAGCAGCAAAGCACAGGTTTACAATCAGCCCCAGCATTTT. This sequence encodes CASSKAQVYNQPQHF.

V and J are TRBV7-6 and TRBJ2-1; 14 positions agree with TRBD2. CDR1 SGHVS and CDR2 FNYEAQ come from the germline V gene. The CDR3 is 16 residues long. With 6 bases clipped from V and 8 bases from J, the junction kept 9 bases outside the gene matches. The CDR3 loop is CASRYGTSGSVDEQFF. The CDR3 DNA is TGTGCCAGCAGATACGGGACTAGCGGGAGCGTCGATGAGCAGTTCTTC.

The V call is TRBV6-5, the J call TRBJ1-4, with 7 bases aligning to TRBD1. This CDR3 spans 13 amino acids. J lost 8 bases, V lost 6 bases, and 6 bases had no gene match. CDR1 MNHEY and CDR2 SVGAGI come from the germline V gene. The DNA of the CDR3 is TGTGCCAGCAGGCAGACAGGGAACGAAAAACTGTTTTTT. Translation: CASRQTGNEKLFF.

The J gene is TRBJ2-3, the V gene TRBV7-9; 11 bases fit TRBD2. J was trimmed by 0 bases and V by 6 bases; bases with no gene match: 8. This CDR3 comprises 17 residues. Germline V gene lookup returns CDR1 SEHNR and CDR2 FQNEAQ (reference sequence). In nucleotides, the CDR3 is TGTGCCAGCAGTCCCAGACTAGCGGGGAGTAGCACAGATACGCAGTATTTT. Its translation is CASSPRLAGSSTDTQYF.

The chain recombines TRBV4-3 with TRBJ1-1, with TRBD1 matching over 7 bases. Germline V gene data show CDR1 as LGHNA and CDR2 as YSLEER. V lost 0 bases, J lost 6 bases, and 16 bases stayed unmatched. The CDR3 sequence is 18 residues long. This CDR3 reads CASSQDWGPEQGRPEAFF. DNA for the CDR3: TGCGCCAGCAGCCAAGATTGGGGTCCGGAACAGGGGAGGCCTGAAGCTTTCTTT.

The V gene is TRBV7-9, the J gene TRBJ1-4; D unresolved. Trimming pared 1 base from V and 0 bases from J, leaving 15 bases between. This CDR3 contains 18 residues. The germline V gene encodes CDR1 SEHNR and CDR2 FQNEAQ (reference sequence). The CDR3 is CASSLGSSPGATNEKLFF. DNA of the CDR3: TGTGCCAGCAGCTTAGGGTCCTCCCCCGGGGCAACTAATGAAAAACTGTTTTTT.

V usage is TRBV6-5 and J usage is TRBJ2-7; D may be TRBD2 (6 bases). Germline assignment: CDR1 MNHEY and CDR2 SVGAGI. Deletions cut 2 bases from V and 5 bases from J, with 13 bases between. The CDR3 loop spans 14 amino acids. The CDR3 region is CASSYGGGINEQYF. The CDR3 nucleotides are TGTGCCAGCAGTTACGGAGGAGGGATAAACGAGCAGTACTTC.

The V gene is TRBV4-3, the J gene TRBJ2-7, with 9 bases lining up with TRBD2. Per germline, CDR1 LGHNA and CDR2 YSLEER. Trimming took 3 bases from V and 1 from J; bases not matched to a gene: 1. The CDR3 contains 14 residues. CDR3 residues: CASSHSGGSYEQYF. CDR3 in DNA: TGCGCCAGCAGCCATAGCGGGGGATCCTACGAGCAGTACTTC.

This clone was picked up a small number of times. V gene TRBV2 combines with J gene TRBJ2-3; 9 bases line up with TRBD2. Germline CDR1 SNHLY, CDR2 FYNNEI. The trim removed 8 bases at V and 1 base at J, leaving 1 base unmatched. This CDR3 comprises 13 residues. The CDR3 is CASLAGRTDTQYF. DNA of the CDR3: TGTGCCAGCCTAGCGGGACGCACAGATACGCAGTATTTT.

This CDR3 reads CASSFGQGTNTGELFF. Here the CDR3 DNA reads TGTGCCAGCAGCTTCGGACAGGGGACTAACACCGGGGAGCTGTTTTTT. The chain is built from TRBV7-2 and TRBJ2-2; 9 bases agree with TRBD1. Germline V gene data show CDR1 as SGHTA and CDR2 as FQGNSA. This CDR3 is built from 16 residues. V dropped 3 bases and J dropped 2; count of bases not matched to a gene: 4.

The CDR3: CASSRGRGQETQYF. CDR3 in DNA: TGTGCCAGCAGCAGAGGGCGGGGTCAAGAGACCCAGTACTTC. The chain employs TRBV7-2 and TRBJ2-5; D perhaps matches TRBD2 (6 bases). Trimming removed 5 bases from V and 2 bases from J, with 12 bases in between. The CDR3 covers 14 residues. Germline lookup yields CDR1 SGHTA and CDR2 FQGNSA.

The chain recombines TRBV4-1 with TRBJ2-1; no definite D call. The CDR3 runs to 15 residues. Germline assignment: CDR1 MGHRA and CDR2 YSYEKL. V was pared by 0 bases and J by 2 bases, with 8 bases between. The CDR3 is CASSQDITAYNEQFF. CDR3 in DNA: TGCGCCAGCAGCCAAGATATAACAGCCTACAATGAGCAGTTCTTC.

This clone was counted a few times. The J gene is TRBJ1-1, the V gene TRBV2; weak D call: TRBD1 (6 bases). The V gene's germline CDR1 is SNHLY and CDR2 FYNNEI. The CDR3 spans 15 residues. V was cut by 11 bases and J by 4 bases, with 23 bases left in between. CDR3 DNA: TGTGCCCCTACCGTGGGAAGGGGGGGAGGCACTGAAGCTTTCTTT. This sequence encodes CAPTVGRGGGTEAFF.

The CDR3 loop reads CASSVAGGRGNEQFF. CDR3 bases: TGTGCCAGCAGTGTAGCGGGGGGGCGTGGGAATGAGCAGTTCTTC. The V and J genes are TRBV6-1 and TRBJ2-1; 11 bases agree with TRBD2. In germline, CDR1 is MNHNS, CDR2 SASEGT. Unmatched junction bases numbered 6, after V lost 4 bases and J lost 7 bases. This CDR3 contains 15 residues.

The CDR3 protein is CASSLWGDGYNEQFF. The CDR3 nucleotides read TGTGCCAGCAGCCTCTGGGGGGATGGCTACAATGAGCAGTTCTTC. This chain uses TRBV9 with TRBJ2-1; D is perhaps TRBD2 (6 bases). Trimming removed 4 bases from V and 3 bases from J, with 14 bases in between. The CDR3 runs to 15 residues. Germline V gives CDR1 SGDLS, CDR2 YYNGEE.